The 26 T cell receptor beta chains in this list originate from one sample, sequenced in a study of beta chain features in type 1 diabetes. Expressed TCRB transcripts were sequenced because the entire RNA isolate underwent reverse transcription. Assay: immunoSEQ multiplex PCR; the TCRdb copy retains only in-frame clones and omits some. The table records roughly 41,000 clones, over 45% of them present only once. Material for sequencing was central memory CD4+ T cells from blood. Every receptor here comes from a woman under 30 in good health.

The sample holds a few counts of this clone. The chain joins TRBV7-6 to TRBJ1-1, with 7 bases that match TRBD1. Germline trimming cut 5 bases from V and 10 bases from J; bases unmatched to any gene: 16. The V gene's germline CDR1 is SGHVS and CDR2 FNYEAQ. CDR3 length equals 15 residues. DNA for the CDR3: TGTGCCAGCAGCCAAAACAGGGGAAAGAGACTTGCAGCTTTCTTT. It codes for CASSQNRGKRLAAFF.

This clone was recorded a few times. The chain links TRBV2 to TRBJ2-7; the D gene is possibly TRBD1 (6 bases). The CDR3 contains 14 residues. V lost 10 bases, J lost 0 bases, and 16 bases lay in between. CDR1 is SNHLY, CDR2 FYNNEI, per germline. The CDR3 spells CAIEPQGNSYEQYF. CDR3 bases: TGTGCCATCGAGCCTCAGGGGAACTCCTACGAGCAGTACTTC.

The sample holds a few counts of this clone. V and J are TRBV6-1 and TRBJ1-5, with D unresolved. V was pared by 4 bases and J by 2 bases, with 15 bases between. From germline, CDR1 is MNHNS and CDR2 SASEGT. This CDR3 comprises 16 residues. CDR3 region: CASSVVSASGNQPQHF. For the CDR3, the DNA is TGTGCCAGCAGTGTAGTTTCCGCTTCCGGCAATCAGCCCCAGCATTTT.

The chain uses TRBV9 and TRBJ2-3; 8 bases agree with TRBD2. CDR1 is SGDLS and CDR2 is YYNGEE in the germline V gene. V trimming: 0 bases; J trimming: 4 bases; junction bases outside the gene matches: 7. The CDR3 totals 16 residues. The CDR3 nucleotides read TGTGCCAGCAGCGTAGCTACCGGGGGGGGCTCAGATACGCAGTATTTT. Its translation: CASSVATGGGSDTQYF.

The CDR3 region has the DNA TGTGCCAGCAGCTTGGCCCCTGGCTCTGGGGCCAACGTCCTGACTTTC. It is translated as CASSLAPGSGANVLTF. The rearrangement uses TRBV7-9 and TRBJ2-6; D gene uncertain. This CDR3 is built from 16 residues. Trimming shortened V by 3 bases and J by 0 bases, and 9 bases separated the two germline ends. The germline gives CDR1 SEHNR, CDR2 FQNEAQ (reference sequence).

The gene calls are TRBV5-4 and TRBJ2-2; 9 bases map to TRBD1. The CDR3 length is 15 residues. After removal of 3 bases from V and 0 bases from J, the junction contained 0 bases not matched to a gene. Germline CDR1 SGHNT, CDR2 YYREEE (reference sequence). This CDR3 reads CASSWTGANTGELFF. CDR3 sequence (DNA): TGTGCCAGCAGCTGGACAGGGGCGAACACCGGGGAGCTGTTTTTT.

The genes are TRBV5-1 and TRBJ2-2, with 8 nucleotides matching TRBD1. The V and J ends lost 4 bases and 1 base, in that order; junction bases with no gene match: 6. Germline V gene sequence: CDR1 SGHRS, CDR2 YFSETQ. The CDR3 spans 16 residues. The CDR3 loop reads CASSGARGLNTGELFF. The CDR3 DNA is TGCGCCAGCAGCGGGGCCAGGGGGCTGAACACCGGGGAGCTGTTTTTT. Full variable domain (remainder filled in from reference TRBV5-1 and TRBJ2-2): KAGVTQTPRYLIKTRGQQVTLSCSPISGHRSVSWYQQTPGQGLQFLFEYFSETQRNKGNFPGRFSGRQFSNSRSEMNVSTLELGDSALYLCASSGARGLNTGELFFGEGSRLTVL.

The sample holds one count of this clone. The chain couples TRBV5-1 to TRBJ2-5; 12 positions agree with TRBD1. TRBJ2-7 matches the DNA end more closely, so the J call is doubtful. The germline V gene has CDR1 SGHRS and CDR2 YFSETQ. The CDR3 extends over 17 amino acids. Written as DNA, the CDR3 is TGCGCCAGCAGCTCCGGGACAGGGGGCGTAAAAGGGTACGAGCAGTACTTC. It encodes CASSSGTGGVKGYEQYF.

The V gene is TRBV28, the J gene TRBJ1-2; D remains ambiguous. Germline V gene data show CDR1 as MDHEN and CDR2 as SYDVKM. Trimming shortened V by 4 bases and J by 7 bases, and 16 bases separated the two germline ends. The CDR3 is 14 residues long. As DNA, the CDR3 is TGTGCCAGCAGTTCGAGGTCGGAGGGCGGTGGCTACACCTTC. Translated, it gives CASSSRSEGGGYTF.

Of note for this clone: This CDR3 is also generated by other DNA sequences in the sample. J is TRBJ1-4 and V is TRBV30, with D possibly being TRBD1 (6 bases). The V gene lost 3 bases and the J gene lost 6 bases, with 17 bases spanning the gap. The CDR3 has 15 residues. Germline CDR1 GTSNPN, CDR2 SVGIG (reference sequence). The CDR3 DNA reads as TGTGCCTGGAGGACGGGTGCGGGGGGCCATGAAAAACTGTTTTTT. Translating it yields CAWRTGAGGHEKLFF.

V is TRBV7-8 and J is TRBJ2-1, with D perhaps TRBD1 (6 bases). This CDR3 has 15 amino acids. Germline V gene lookup returns CDR1 SGHVS and CDR2 FQNEAQ. V lost 5 bases and J 4 bases, leaving 15 bases between the germline ends. The chain's CDR3 is CASSTARTAYNEQFF. CDR3 coding DNA: TGTGCCAGCAGCACGGCCCGGACAGCGTACAATGAGCAGTTCTTC.

V and J are TRBV2 and TRBJ2-5, with TRBD1 matching 7 bases. The CDR3 spans 15 residues. Germline V CDR1 and CDR2: SNHLY, FYNNEI. V was clipped by 6 bases and J by 5 bases; unmatched bases: 12. In nucleotides, the CDR3 is TGTGCCAGCAGCCCTCGGGACAGCGGCGGGGAGACCCAGTACTTC. This gives the protein CASSPRDSGGETQYF.

J is TRBJ2-5 and V is TRBV12-5; TRBD2 is a possible D gene (7 bases). Trimming cost V 6 bases and J 2 bases, with 16 bases left between them. Germline CDR1 is LGHNT and CDR2 is FRNRAP. There are 15 residues in the CDR3. CDR3 in DNA: TGTGCTAGTGGCCCCGGGGGGCCCGGTCAAGAGACCCAGTACTTC. Protein product: CASGPGGPGQETQYF.

This clone has more than one count but fewer than ten. The chain employs TRBV10-3 and TRBJ2-3; D remains ambiguous. Trimming left V 8 bases short and J 0 bases short, with 18 bases between. In germline, CDR1 is ENHRY, CDR2 SYGVKD. CDR3 length: 16 amino acids. The CDR3: CAIQSTFGASTDTQYF. CDR3 nucleotides: TGTGCCATCCAATCGACTTTTGGCGCAAGCACAGATACGCAGTATTTT.

The rearrangement uses TRBV7-9 and TRBJ1-2; a possible D gene is TRBD1 (6 bases). Trimming cost V 1 base and J 5 bases, with 17 bases left between them. CDR1 and CDR2 (germline): SEHNR, FQNEAQ (reference sequence). The CDR3 loop spans 16 amino acids. The CDR3 nucleotides are TGTGCCAGCAGCTTAGACCGTCCAGGGGTTGGGTATGGCTACACCTTC. This gives the protein CASSLDRPGVGYGYTF.

This chain uses TRBV11-3 with TRBJ2-3; tentatively, D is TRBD2 (6 bases). The CDR3 extends over 13 amino acids. Germline CDR1 reads SGHNT; CDR2 reads YENEEA. Trimming left V 2 bases short and J 7 bases short, with 10 bases between. The CDR3 loop is CASSLRAGNTQYF. CDR3 DNA: TGTGCCAGCAGCTTACGGGCGGGAAATACGCAGTATTTT.

This chain uses TRBV6-5 with TRBJ2-1; D unresolved. Germline CDR1 and CDR2: MNHEY and SVGAGI. This CDR3 has 12 amino acids. The V end lost 5 bases, the J end lost 10 bases, and 12 bases lay between the germline ends. The CDR3 is CASSPGYSEQFF. The CDR3 nucleotides read TGTGCCAGCAGTCCCGGGTATTCGGAGCAGTTCTTC.

The CDR3 DNA follows: TGTGCCACCAGCAAGAGGGGACAGTCCTATGGCTACACCTTC. Translating gives CATSKRGQSYGYTF. The V gene is TRBV15, the J gene TRBJ1-2, with 7 bases aligning to TRBD1. From germline, CDR1 is LNHNV and CDR2 YYDKDF (reference sequence). The length of the CDR3 is 14 residues. V lost 4 bases and J lost 4; bases outside the gene matches: 6.

The V and J genes are TRBV19 and TRBJ2-3, with D tentatively TRBD1 (6 bases). V lost 6 bases and J lost 2, with 12 bases in between. In germline, CDR1 is LNHDA, CDR2 SQIVND (reference sequence). The CDR3 is 14 amino acids. The CDR3 loop is CASRPLGATDTQYF. CDR3 sequence (DNA): TGTGCCAGTAGGCCTTTGGGGGCCACAGATACGCAGTATTTT.

This rearrangement joins TRBV30 to TRBJ1-4; no clear D. CDR1 is GTSNPN and CDR2 is SVGIG in the germline V gene (reference sequence). V was trimmed by 2 bases and J by 5 bases, leaving 9 bases between them. The CDR3 covers 13 residues. CDR3 DNA sequence: TGTGCCTGGAGTAGGAGGGTGAATGAAAAACTGTTTTTT. The encoded protein is CAWSRRVNEKLFF.

A few counts support this clone. The CDR3 spells CASTLMGALKSPLHF. DNA of the CDR3: TGTGCCAGCACCCTCATGGGGGCCTTAAAGTCACCCCTCCACTTT. The chain employs TRBV27 and TRBJ1-6, with D tentatively TRBD1 (6 bases). The V gene's germline CDR1 is MNHEY and CDR2 SMNVEV (reference sequence). V lost 7 bases and J 10 bases, leaving 20 bases between the germline ends. The CDR3 contains 15 residues.

The chain joins TRBV6-1 to TRBJ1-5; D is ambiguous. This CDR3 spans 14 amino acids. V was pared by 3 bases and J by 7 bases, with 13 bases between. The germline gives CDR1 MNHNS, CDR2 SASEGT. In DNA form, the CDR3 reads TGTGCCAGCAGTGAGCCGGGTTCCCCCCAGCCCCAGCATTTT. The encoded protein is CASSEPGSPQPQHF.

This clone has more than one count but fewer than ten. V usage is TRBV7-9 and J usage is TRBJ2-1; D may be TRBD2 (6 bases). Trimming stripped 5 bases from V and 3 bases from J, with 20 bases between. The length of the CDR3 is 17 residues. Germline V lookup: CDR1 SEHNR, CDR2 FQNEAQ (reference sequence). The CDR3 reads CASSPRPLAAYYNEQFF. The CDR3 region has the DNA TGTGCCAGCAGCCCGCGCCCCTTAGCGGCTTACTACAATGAGCAGTTCTTC.

In DNA form, the CDR3 reads TGTGCCAGCACCTCCGACCCCGTAGCTTCTGAAGCTTTCTTT. This codes for CASTSDPVASEAFF. J is TRBJ1-1 and V is TRBV5-4; D is ambiguous. Trimming removed 6 bases from V and 6 bases from J, with 18 bases in between. This CDR3 spans 14 amino acids. In germline, CDR1 is SGHNT, CDR2 YYREEE (reference sequence).

The V gene is TRBV7-8, the J gene TRBJ1-1; perhaps TRBD1 as D (5 bases). This CDR3 is built from 13 residues. Germline CDR1 and CDR2: SGHVS and FQNEAQ. Trimming took 4 bases from V and 2 from J, leaving 8 bases between them. The CDR3 loop reads CASSSQDNTEAFF. In DNA form, the CDR3 reads TGTGCCAGCAGCTCACAGGATAACACTGAAGCTTTCTTT.

V gene TRBV7-9 combines with J gene TRBJ2-3; 8 bases map to TRBD1. Germline V lookup: CDR1 SEHNR, CDR2 FQNEAQ (reference sequence). Unmatched junction bases numbered 4, after V lost 4 bases and J lost 1 base. CDR3 length equals 15 residues. Written as DNA, the CDR3 is TGTGCCAGCAGCTGGACAGGGAAGGGCACAGATACGCAGTATTTT. This encodes CASSWTGKGTDTQYF.